The 24 T cell receptor beta chains below come from one sample, sequenced in a study of Graves' ophthalmopathy and Graves' hyperthyroidism. The authors amplified TCR beta CDR3 regions, and they did so from RNA transcripts for repertoire sequencing. Scientists carried out first-round RT-PCR using HTBI primers and then a second-round multiplex PCR. Each CDR3 protein gets one entry after TCRdb re-called the multiplex PCR reads with MiXCR. The sample includes under 350,000 distinct CDR3 sequences, roughly 17% seen only once; the top ten take around 12%. Input material: peripheral blood. All receptors derive from an adult man with Graves' ophthalmopathy.

This clonotype was seen many times. The rearrangement uses TRBV9 and TRBJ1-6; TRBD1 aligns across 8 bases. J gave up 9 bases and V 4 bases, and 6 bases lay outside the gene matches. The CDR3 has 14 amino acids. Germline V lookup: CDR1 SGDLS, CDR2 YYNGEE. This chain's CDR3 is CASSKQGGFSPLHF. CDR3 DNA: TGTGCCAGCAGCAAACAGGGGGGATTTTCACCCCTCCACTTT. Full variable domain (missing parts from reference TRBV9 and TRBJ1-6): DSGVTQTPKHLITATGQRVTLRCSPRSGDLSVYWYQQSLDQGLQFLIQYYNGEERAKGNILERFSAQQFPDLHSELNLSSLELGDSALYFCASSKQGGFSPLHFGNGTRLTVT.

This clonotype showed up many times. The chain employs TRBV12-3 or TRBV12-4 and TRBJ1-2; possibly TRBD1 for D (6 bases). Deletions cut 6 bases from V and 2 bases from J, with 13 bases between. CDR3 length: 14 amino acids. CDR3 protein: CASSTPRGNYGYTF. CDR3 nucleotides: TGTGCCAGCAGCACCCCAAGGGGGAACTATGGCTACACCTTC.

This clonotype was counted at least ten times. This sequence joins TRBV7-2 and TRBJ2-5; weak D call: TRBD1 (5 bases). Germline V lookup: CDR1 SGHTA, CDR2 FQGNSA. Between the trimmed V and J ends, which lost 2 bases and 2 bases, there was a span of 12 bases. The CDR3 contains 15 residues. The CDR3 bases are TGTGCCAGCAGCTTATTGCAGGGTTGGCAAGAGACCCAGTACTTC. Residues: CASSLLQGWQETQYF. Full variable domain (outside the CDR3, taken from reference TRBV7-2 and TRBJ2-5): GAGVSQSPSNKVTEKGKDVELRCDPISGHTALYWYRQSLGQGLEFLIYFQGNSAPDKSGLPSDRFSAERTGGSVSTLTIQRTQQEDSAVYLCASSLLQGWQETQYFGPGTRLLVL.

This clonotype came up many times. The chain is built from TRBV6-1 and TRBJ2-7; D unclear. The CDR3 sequence is 12 residues long. With 5 bases removed from V and 4 bases from J, the gap between germline ends came to 9 bases. The germline V gene has CDR1 MNHNS and CDR2 SASEGT. CDR3 nucleotide sequence: TGTGCCAGCAGTAAAACCCGGTACGAGCAGTACTTC. Protein product: CASSKTRYEQYF.

This clonotype was recorded many times. The chain employs TRBV5-1 and TRBJ2-6, with D perhaps matching TRBD1 (6 bases). This CDR3 region has 17 residues. V lost 5 bases to trimming and J lost 0 bases, with 15 bases between them. The germline CDR1 and CDR2 sequences are SGHRS and YFSETQ. CDR3 amino acids: CASSSTGLSSGANVLTF. The CDR3 DNA reads as TGCGCCAGCAGTTCTACAGGGCTATCCTCTGGGGCCAACGTCCTGACTTTC.

The sample holds many counts of this clonotype. The rearrangement uses TRBV30 and TRBJ2-7; 14 bases fit TRBD2. V trimming: 2 bases; J trimming: 0 bases; junction bases outside the gene matches: 3. This CDR3 has 16 amino acids. Germline CDR1 reads GTSNPN; CDR2 reads SVGIG (reference sequence). CDR3 residues: CAWSTGLAGGSYEQYF. The CDR3 nucleotides are TGTGCCTGGAGTACCGGACTAGCGGGAGGCTCCTACGAGCAGTACTTC.

The rearrangement links TRBV12-3 or TRBV12-4 to TRBJ2-3; D gene unclear. The CDR3 contains 14 residues. Trimming shortened V by 5 bases and J by 3 bases, and 12 bases separated the two germline ends. The CDR3 DNA sequence: TGTGCCAGCAGTCGGACCCCGATGACAGATACGCAGTATTTT. Its protein is CASSRTPMTDTQYF.

The J gene is TRBJ2-7, the V gene TRBV5-1, with 8 bases matching TRBD2. Unmatched junction bases numbered 9, after V lost 5 bases and J lost 5 bases. Per the germline V gene, CDR1 is SGHRS and CDR2 is YFSETQ. The CDR3 runs to 14 residues. DNA of the CDR3: TGCGCCAGCAGGGAAGGTAGCGGGACTGACGAGCAGTACTTC. Amino acids: CASREGSGTDEQYF.

This clonotype was observed at least ten times. J is TRBJ1-6 and V is TRBV11-2; D is uncertain. Germline V gene data show CDR1 as SGHAT and CDR2 as FQNNGV. The V gene lost 8 bases and the J gene lost 5 bases, with 7 bases spanning the gap. The CDR3 contains 12 residues. Here the CDR3 reads CASRSNNSPLHF. CDR3 bases: TGTGCCAGCCGTTCAAATAATTCACCCCTCCACTTT.

This clonotype was recorded at least ten times. This chain joins TRBV20-1 and TRBJ2-7; 7 nucleotides align to TRBD2. V gave up 0 bases and J gave up 1 base; unmatched junction bases: 3. Germline V lookup: CDR1 DFQATT, CDR2 SNEGSKA (reference sequence). The CDR3 loop spans 14 amino acids. Here the CDR3 DNA reads TGCAGTGCTAGAGATTTCGGGGGGTCCTACGAGCAGTACTTC. Its translation is CSARDFGGSYEQYF.

The chain carries TRBV12-3 or TRBV12-4 and TRBJ1-2; D gene unclear. The CDR3 extends over 12 amino acids. V was trimmed by 6 bases and J by 4 bases, leaving 9 bases between them. The CDR3 is CASSTHSYGYTF. CDR3 nucleotide sequence: TGTGCCAGCAGCACTCACAGCTATGGCTACACCTTC.

This clonotype was detected ten times or more. V usage is TRBV7-9 and J usage is TRBJ2-7; the match to TRBD1 covers 9 bases. With V trimmed by 8 bases and J by 5 bases, 10 bases remained unmatched. The CDR3 contains 14 residues. Per germline, CDR1 SEHNR and CDR2 FQNEAQ (reference sequence). Here the CDR3 DNA reads TGTGCCAGCCGAGAGTCGGGACAGGGTAACGAGCAGTACTTC. This sequence encodes CASRESGQGNEQYF. Supplemented by reference TRBV7-9 and TRBJ2-7, the full variable domain reads DTGVSQNPRHKITKRGQNVTFRCDPISEHNRLYWYRQTLGQGPEFLTYFQNEAQLEKSRLLSDRFSAERPKGSFSTLEIQRTEQGDSAMYLCASRESGQGNEQYFGPGTRLTVT.

This clonotype has ten or more counts. The rearrangement uses TRBV28 and TRBJ2-2; 7 bases are shared with TRBD1. This CDR3 has 16 residues. V trimming: 2 bases; J trimming: 1 base; junction bases outside the gene matches: 4. CDR1 MDHEN and CDR2 SYDVKM come from the germline V gene. This CDR3 reads CASSLINRGNTGELFF. For the CDR3, the DNA is TGTGCCAGCAGTTTAATCAACAGGGGGAACACCGGGGAGCTGTTTTTT.

The V and J genes are TRBV29-1 and TRBJ2-5, with 7 bases that match TRBD2. The CDR3 covers 16 residues. Germline-derived CDR1 and CDR2 are SQVTM and ANQGSEA. The V gene end was trimmed by 4 bases and the J gene end by 5 bases; junction bases not matched to a gene: 16. CDR3 sequence: CSVVDAAGEGWETQYF. The CDR3 DNA sequence: TGCAGCGTTGTAGACGCGGCGGGAGAGGGGTGGGAGACCCAGTACTTC.

This clonotype was observed many times. A much larger clone differs from this one at a single base, so this may be a read error. The chain joins TRBV27 to TRBJ2-7, with D possibly TRBD1 on 6 matching bases. Germline V gene sequence: CDR1 MNHEY, CDR2 SMNVEV (reference sequence). V gave up 5 bases and J gave up 3 bases, with 20 bases separating them. This CDR3 has 16 amino acids. The CDR3 DNA follows: TGTGCCAGCAGTCTACAGGGCCGTCCCTTACACTACGAGCAGTACTTC. This sequence encodes CASSLQGRPLHYEQYF.

This clonotype was seen at least ten times. This chain links TRBV5-1 with TRBJ1-2; TRBD1 is a possible D gene (6 bases). The V and J ends lost 5 bases and 4 bases respectively, with 18 bases between them. The germline gives CDR1 SGHRS, CDR2 YFSETQ. The CDR3 is made up of 15 amino acids. CDR3 in DNA: TGCGCCAGCAGAGAAGTAACCGGGACAAGCTATGGCTACACCTTC. Translating it yields CASREVTGTSYGYTF.

This clonotype was counted between two and nine times. The genes are TRBV6-1 and TRBJ2-4; 7 bases map to TRBD1. V shed 6 bases, J shed 4 bases, and the junction held 9 bases outside the gene matches. Germline values: CDR1 MNHNS, CDR2 SASEGT. The CDR3 length is 15 residues. CDR3 sequence: CASRRDSLPKNIQYF. Written as DNA, the CDR3 is TGTGCCAGCAGACGGGACAGCCTCCCGAAAAACATTCAGTACTTC.

This clonotype was counted ten times or more. This chain joins TRBV19 and TRBJ1-2, with unresolved D. Trimming shortened V by 3 bases and J by 2 bases, and 1 base separated the two germline ends. Germline assignment: CDR1 LNHDA and CDR2 SQIVND (reference sequence). The CDR3 is 11 amino acids. The CDR3, as DNA: TGTGCCAGTAGTATGAACTATGGCTACACCTTC. Protein: CASSMNYGYTF.

The sample holds many counts of this clonotype. The gene calls are TRBV24-1 and TRBJ2-2; TRBD1 agrees at 8 bases. V dropped 5 bases and J dropped 3; count of bases not matched to a gene: 1. Germline V CDR1 and CDR2: KGHDR, SFDVKD. This CDR3 spans 14 amino acids. DNA for the CDR3: TGTGCCACCAGTGGACAGGGGTACACCGGGGAGCTGTTTTTT. Amino acids: CATSGQGYTGELFF.

This clonotype was recorded many times. A much larger clone is a single base away; this may be a read error. The gene calls are TRBV6-1 and TRBJ2-7; TRBD1 agrees at 9 bases. Germline lookup yields CDR1 MNHNS and CDR2 SASEGT. V shed 7 bases and J 6 bases; nucleotides not matched to a gene: 13. The CDR3 contains 15 residues. CDR3 sequence reads: CASTEGQGFNCEQYF. CDR3 in DNA: TGTGCCAGCACCGAAGGACAGGGGTTCAACTGCGAGCAGTACTTC.

This clonotype appeared many times. V and J are TRBV3-1 and TRBJ1-2; D not certain. The germline V gene encodes CDR1 LGHDT and CDR2 YNNKEL (reference sequence). The CDR3 sequence is 13 residues long. Trimming shortened V by 4 bases and J by 7 bases, and 13 bases separated the two germline ends. CDR3 DNA: TGTGCCAGCAGCCCTAGCGCCCGACGTGGCTACACCTTC. It yields the protein CASSPSARRGYTF. Full variable domain (rest looked up from reference TRBV3-1 and TRBJ1-2): DTAVSQTPKYLVTQMGNDKSIKCEQNLGHDTMYWYKQDSKKFLKIMFSYNNKELIINETVPNRFSPKSPDKAHLNLHINSLELGDSAVYFCASSPSARRGYTFGSGTRLTVV.

Ten or more counts support this clonotype. The J gene is TRBJ2-7, the V gene TRBV2; 9 nucleotides align to TRBD2. The CDR3 sequence is 15 residues long. V lost 6 bases to trimming and J lost 0 bases; unmatched junction nucleotides: 6. Per the germline V gene, CDR1 is SNHLY and CDR2 is FYNNEI. Written as DNA, the CDR3 is TGTGCCAGCAGGTTAGCGGGGGCCTCCTCCTACGAGCAGTACTTC. Protein sequence: CASRLAGASSYEQYF.

This clonotype was detected ten times or more. The chain uses TRBV20-1 and TRBJ2-5; TRBD2 agrees at 9 bases. The CDR3 sequence is 13 residues long. The germline CDR1 and CDR2 sequences are DFQATT and SNEGSKA (reference sequence). The CDR3 nucleotides are TGCAGCGCACGCTGGGCGGGAGGGGAGACCCAGTACTTC. Residues: CSARWAGGETQYF.

The table lists this clonotype with many counts. The rearrangement uses TRBV27 and TRBJ1-6; D is possibly TRBD1 (5 bases). The CDR3 contains 15 residues. The V gene's germline CDR1 is MNHEY and CDR2 SMNVEV (reference sequence). V dropped 4 bases and J dropped 6 bases, with 13 bases sitting between them. The chain's CDR3 is CASSSRQRSNSPLHF. The DNA of the CDR3 is TGTGCCAGCAGTTCGCGACAGAGAAGTAATTCACCCCTCCACTTT.